This TCR beta chain derives from a study of cytomegalovirus exposure and HLA in healthy donors. As for the study in general: Unique TCR beta sequences numbering around 110 million came from 150 million to 200 million T cells in an earlier analysis.

The germline V gene encodes CDR1 SEHNR and CDR2 FQNEAQ (reference sequence). V was pared by 3 bases and J by 10 bases, with 15 bases between. The CDR3 loop spans 13 amino acids. Whole-study results and caveats: The analysis excluded some indistinguishable V segments, including TRBV6-2 and TRBV6-3. Most of the CMV-associated TCR beta chains (in a later analysis) appeared to be HLA-restricted. Common viral pathogens seemed to be connected with several of the most significant clusters, according to a later analysis.

About this clone: Its antigen is unidentified.

The PCR was carried out with 60 Vbeta primers and 13 Jbeta primers. Generated by immunoSEQ multiplex PCR, the TCRdb table keeps only in-frame clones and is missing some. In the table there are some 150,000 clones, around 84% of which are singletons. The chain combines TRBV7-9 with TRBJ1-1; D unresolved. This receptor was obtained from a boy aged 2 to 9 in good health and CMV-seronegative. The sample taken for sequencing was PBMCs. The CDR3 DNA follows: TGTGCCAGCAGCTTTGGGGAGATCGAAAGAGCTTTCTTT. Its translation is CASSFGEIERAFF.